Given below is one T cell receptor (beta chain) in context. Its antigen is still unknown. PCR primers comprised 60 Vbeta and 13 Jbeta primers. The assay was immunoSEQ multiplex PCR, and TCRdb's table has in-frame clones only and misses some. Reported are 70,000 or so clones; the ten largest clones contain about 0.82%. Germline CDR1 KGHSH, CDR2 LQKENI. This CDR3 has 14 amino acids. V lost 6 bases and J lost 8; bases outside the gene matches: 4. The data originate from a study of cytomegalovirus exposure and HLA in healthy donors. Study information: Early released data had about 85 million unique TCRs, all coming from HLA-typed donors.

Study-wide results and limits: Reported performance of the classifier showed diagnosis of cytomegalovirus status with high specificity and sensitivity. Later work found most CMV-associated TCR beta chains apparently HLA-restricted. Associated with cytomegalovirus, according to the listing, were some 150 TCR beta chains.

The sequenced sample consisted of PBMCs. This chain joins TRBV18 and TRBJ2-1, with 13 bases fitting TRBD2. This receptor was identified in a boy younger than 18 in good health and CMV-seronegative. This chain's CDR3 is CASSLGLAGDEQFF. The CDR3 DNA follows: TGTGCCAGCTCTCTCGGACTAGCGGGAGATGAGCAGTTCTTC.